This TCR beta chain comes out of a study of blood T cell repertoires in COVID-19. Per the original data handling: Amplification with reference gene primers provided the estimates of nucleated cell counts. The repertoire was sequenced with immunoSEQ multiplex PCR; TCRdb's copy has only in-frame clones and lacks some. The V and J calls and the clone size are those of that table, but D and trimming were determined from the DNA. This sample carries under 95,000 clones, around 88% of them seen once, and the ten largest clones take about 5.2%. CDR3 length: 16 residues. With 4 bases clipped from V and 0 bases from J, the junction kept 5 bases outside the gene matches. Germline CDR1 MNHEY, CDR2 SVGEGT.

V and J are TRBV6-2 or TRBV6-3 and TRBJ2-2, with 7 bases fitting TRBD1. This clonotype was sampled from a man aged 55 to 70 with acute or convalescent COVID-19. The sequencing sample was made of peripheral blood. CDR3 sequence reads: CASSWPQGANTGELFF. DNA for the CDR3: TGTGCCAGCAGTTGGCCCCAGGGGGCGAACACCGGGGAGCTGTTTTTT.